This entry lists 2 T cell receptor beta chains sequenced from one sample in a study of T cells in localized non-small cell lung cancer. Sequenced by immunoSEQ multiplex PCR; TCRdb stores in-frame clones only, minus some. The repertoire has fewer than 3,000 clones, under 40% of them found once; the top ten carry approximately 12%. This specimen was normal lung tissue next to the tumor, taken before any cancer treatment. The receptors were sampled from a man aged 35 to 70 with stage I lung adenocarcinoma.

The chain links TRBV11-3 to TRBJ2-1; TRBD2 agrees at 11 bases. The CDR3 runs to 19 residues. The germline gives CDR1 SGHNT, CDR2 YENEEA. V trimming: 5 bases; J trimming: 2 bases; junction bases outside the gene matches: 14. CDR3 sequence reads: CASSPGPSGGPPPYNEQFF. The CDR3 DNA follows: TGTGCCAGCAGCCCCGGGCCTAGCGGGGGGCCACCACCCTACAATGAGCAGTTCTTC.

This chain links TRBV12-5 with TRBJ1-5; D remains unclear. The CDR3 is 22 residues long. In germline, CDR1 is LGHNT, CDR2 FRNRAP. Trimming removed 5 bases at V and 5 bases at J, with 37 bases between. CDR3 sequence (DNA): TGTGCTAGTGGTACCACCTTCCGACAAGGAACATTTACTGGGTTAAGGTATCAGCCCCAGCATTTT. Residues: CASGTTFRQGTFTGLRYQPQHF.